The subject of this entry is one T cell receptor (beta chain). Participant age was roughly 18 to 95 years, and participants resided in about two dozen US areas. Two consecutive negative NP/OP PCR tests, clearance, or resolved symptoms defined Cohort 3 recovery. The sample comes from a study of blood T cell repertoires in COVID-19. The wider study: There were acute and convalescent COVID-19 samples, and they came from the United States, Italy and Spain. T cells, B-cell-depleted T cells, or PBMCs supplied cDNA or gDNA.

The assay was immunoSEQ multiplex PCR, and TCRdb's table has in-frame clones only and misses some. The table has roughly 200,000 clones, about 85% seen once. The sample comprised PBMCs or T cells enriched from blood (not recorded which). The receptor was isolated from a woman in her twenties or thirties who had recovered from COVID-19.

In DNA, the CDR3 is TGTGCCAGCTCACCAGGTAGGGACAGGGCTAGGACTGAAGCTTTCTTT. It codes for CASSPGRDRARTEAFF. V and J are TRBV18 and TRBJ1-1, with 9 bases aligning to TRBD1. CDR3 length: 16 residues. Germline V gives CDR1 KGHSH, CDR2 LQKENI. V was clipped by 2 bases and J by 5 bases; unmatched bases: 9.